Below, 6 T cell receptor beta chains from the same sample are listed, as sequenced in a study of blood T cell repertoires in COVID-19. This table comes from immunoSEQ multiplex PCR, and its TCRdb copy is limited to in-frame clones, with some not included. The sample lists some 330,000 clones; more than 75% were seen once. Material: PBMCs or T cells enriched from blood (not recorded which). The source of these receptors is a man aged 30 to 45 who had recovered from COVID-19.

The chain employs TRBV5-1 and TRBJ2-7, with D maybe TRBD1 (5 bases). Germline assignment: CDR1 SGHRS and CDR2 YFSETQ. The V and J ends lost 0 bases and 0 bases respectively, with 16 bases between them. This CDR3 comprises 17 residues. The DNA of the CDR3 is TGCGCCAGCAGCTTGGAGGGGTCCTCGTGGGTCTCCTACGAGCAGTACTTC. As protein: CASSLEGSSWVSYEQYF. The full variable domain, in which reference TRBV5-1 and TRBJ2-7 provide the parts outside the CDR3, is KAGVTQTPRYLIKTRGQQVTLSCSPISGHRSVSWYQQTPGQGLQFLFEYFSETQRNKGNFPGRFSGRQFSNSRSEMNVSTLELGDSALYLCASSLEGSSWVSYEQYFGPGTRLTVT.

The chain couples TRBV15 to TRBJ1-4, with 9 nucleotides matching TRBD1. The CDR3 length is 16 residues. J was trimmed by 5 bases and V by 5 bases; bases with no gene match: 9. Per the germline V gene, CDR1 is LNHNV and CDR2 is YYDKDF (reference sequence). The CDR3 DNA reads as TGTGCCACCAGCCCACGGGGAGGGACAGGGAATGAAAAACTGTTTTTT. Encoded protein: CATSPRGGTGNEKLFF. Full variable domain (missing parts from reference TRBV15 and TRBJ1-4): DAMVIQNPRYQVTQFGKPVTLSCSQTLNHNVMYWYQQKSSQAPKLLFHYYDKDFNNEADTPDNFQSRRPNTSFCFLDIRSPGLGDTAMYLCATSPRGGTGNEKLFFGSGTQLSVL.

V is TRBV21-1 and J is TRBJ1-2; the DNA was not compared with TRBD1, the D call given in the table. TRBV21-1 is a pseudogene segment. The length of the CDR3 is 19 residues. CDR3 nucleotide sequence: TGTGCCAGCAGCAAAGCGCTGTCTTCAGACAGGGGGTATAACTATGGCTACACCTTC. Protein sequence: CASSKALSSDRGYNYGYTF.

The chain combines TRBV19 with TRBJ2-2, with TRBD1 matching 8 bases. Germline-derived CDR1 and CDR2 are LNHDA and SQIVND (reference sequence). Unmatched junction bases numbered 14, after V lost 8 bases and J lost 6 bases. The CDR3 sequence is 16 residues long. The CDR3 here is CASSLGQGGWAGELFF. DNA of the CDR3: TGTGCCAGTTCTCTAGGACAGGGAGGTTGGGCCGGGGAGCTGTTTTTT.

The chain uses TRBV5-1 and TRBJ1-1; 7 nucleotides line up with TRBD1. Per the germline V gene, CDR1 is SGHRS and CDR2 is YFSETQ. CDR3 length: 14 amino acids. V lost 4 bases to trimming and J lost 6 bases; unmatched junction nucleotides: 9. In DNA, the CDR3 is TGCGCCAGCAGCAGCACTCAGGGGGTCTCTGAAGCTTTCTTT. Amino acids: CASSSTQGVSEAFF.

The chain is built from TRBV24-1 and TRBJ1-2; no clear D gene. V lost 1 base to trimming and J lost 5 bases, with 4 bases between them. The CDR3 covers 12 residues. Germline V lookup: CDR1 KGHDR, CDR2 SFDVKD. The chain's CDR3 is CATSDFRYGYTF. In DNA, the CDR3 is TGTGCCACCAGTGATTTTCGGTATGGCTACACCTTC.